The 30 T cell receptor beta chains below were found in one sample sequenced in a study of blood T cell repertoires in COVID-19. Produced via immunoSEQ multiplex PCR; TCRdb's table is partial and in-frame only. The repertoire holds just over 95,000 clones, about nine tenths seen once, with just over 5% in the top ten. Sequenced: peripheral blood. The receptors stem from a man aged 45 to 65 with acute or convalescent COVID-19.

This chain uses TRBV5-1 with TRBJ2-2; tentative D call: TRBD1 (6 bases). The CDR3 extends over 16 amino acids. V lost 2 bases, J lost 4 bases, and 15 bases lay in between. In germline, CDR1 is SGHRS, CDR2 YFSETQ. In nucleotides, the CDR3 is TGCGCCAGCAGCTTCCCCACAGGGATTGGCACCGGGGAGCTGTTTTTT. Its translation is CASSFPTGIGTGELFF.

The chain has TRBV21-1 and TRBJ2-5; the table assigns TRBD1, which was not confirmed against the DNA. TRBV21-1 is reported as a pseudogene. The CDR3 is 12 residues long. CDR3 sequence (DNA): TGTGCGGCCAAGACAGCCAGGGAGACCCAGTACTTC. Translation gives CAAKTARETQYF.

V and J are TRBV19 and TRBJ1-5; weak D call: TRBD1 (5 bases). The ends were cut back, 4 bases at V and 7 bases at J, with 11 bases in the middle. Per germline, CDR1 LNHDA and CDR2 SQIVND (reference sequence). The CDR3 length is 13 residues. CDR3 amino acids: CASSSTGSQPQHF. The DNA for the CDR3 is TGTGCCAGTAGTAGCACAGGTTCCCAGCCCCAGCATTTT.

CDR3 nucleotides: TGCAGCTCAAACCGACTAGACAATGAGCAGTTCTTC. Translating it yields CSSNRLDNEQFF. The chain links TRBV29-1 to TRBJ2-1; D might be TRBD2 (6 bases). The CDR3 sequence is 12 residues long. CDR1 SQVTM and CDR2 ANQGSEA come from the germline V gene. Deletions cut 8 bases from V and 5 bases from J, with 13 bases between.

This clone came up a few times. The rearrangement joins TRBV3-1 (or the pseudogene TRBV3-2) to TRBJ2-7, with D possibly matching TRBD2 (5 bases). Germline-derived CDR1 and CDR2 are LGHDT and YNNKEL (reference sequence). CDR3 size: 15 residues. V lost 1 base and J 0 bases, leaving 10 bases between the germline ends. CDR3 nucleotides: TGTGCCAGCAGCCAAGTTTTGGGGAGCTCCTACGAGCAGTACTTC. It translates to CASSQVLGSSYEQYF.

The chain combines TRBV19 with TRBJ2-7, with D perhaps TRBD2 (6 bases). Germline loops: CDR1 LNHDA, CDR2 SQIVND (reference sequence). The CDR3 has 11 residues. The V and J ends lost 8 bases and 7 bases respectively, with 12 bases between them. CDR3: CASYNGGEQYF. CDR3 bases: TGTGCCAGTTACAACGGAGGGGAGCAGTACTTC. The full variable domain, rest sourced from reference TRBV19 and TRBJ2-7, is DGGITQSPKYLFRKEGQNVTLSCEQNLNHDAMYWYRQDPGQGLRLIYYSQIVNDFQKGDIAEGYSVSREKKESFPLTVTSAQKNPTAFYLCASYNGGEQYFGPGTRLTVT.

The chain has TRBV19 and TRBJ1-3; D gene uncertain. The germline gives CDR1 LNHDA, CDR2 SQIVND (reference sequence). Trimming removed 3 bases at V and 3 bases at J, with 6 bases between. This CDR3 region has 13 residues. CDR3 nucleotide sequence: TGTGCCAGTAGTATGCAGGTTGGAAACACCATATATTTT. Translation gives CASSMQVGNTIYF.

V and J are TRBV11-3 and TRBJ2-1; TRBD2 matches at 8 bases. This CDR3 is 15 amino acids long. V lost 0 bases to trimming and J lost 14 bases; unmatched junction nucleotides: 12. The germline gives CDR1 SGHNT, CDR2 YENEEA. In DNA, the CDR3 is TGTGCCAGCAGCTTAGAAGCGGGAGTTACTCGCAGTGAGTTCTTC. Translated, it gives CASSLEAGVTRSEFF.

This chain uses TRBV5-1 with TRBJ2-1, with TRBD1 matching over 7 bases. After removal of 2 bases from V and 6 bases from J, the junction contained 5 bases not matched to a gene. The CDR3 runs 14 residues. Germline V gives CDR1 SGHRS, CDR2 YFSETQ. The CDR3 protein is CASSFGTAFNEQFF. The CDR3 DNA reads as TGCGCCAGCAGCTTTGGGACAGCCTTCAATGAGCAGTTCTTC.

The chain carries TRBV15 and TRBJ1-1; D uncertain. Germline assignment: CDR1 LNHNV and CDR2 YYDKDF (reference sequence). The ends were cut back, 0 bases at V and 4 bases at J, with 6 bases in the middle. CDR3 length: 13 amino acids. CDR3 loop: CATSREEGTEAFF. CDR3 nucleotides: TGTGCCACCAGCAGAGAAGAGGGCACTGAAGCTTTCTTT.

The chain links TRBV2 to TRBJ2-2; 11 bases line up with TRBD1. CDR1 is SNHLY, CDR2 FYNNEI, per germline. V lost 7 bases and J lost 4; bases outside the gene matches: 14. The CDR3 length is 18 residues. Written as DNA, the CDR3 is TGTGCCAGCATGGAGGGACAGGGGGTGGGTAGGTCCACCGGGGAGCTGTTTTTT. Translated: CASMEGQGVGRSTGELFF. The full variable domain, rest sourced from reference TRBV2 and TRBJ2-2, is EPEVTQTPSHQVTQMGQEVILRCVPISNHLYFYWYRQILGQKVEFLVSFYNNEISEKSEIFDDQFSVERPDGSNFTLKIRSTKLEDSAMYFCASMEGQGVGRSTGELFFGEGSRLTVL.

The rearrangement links TRBV19 to TRBJ1-4, with D unresolved. V lost 9 bases, J lost 10 bases, and 15 bases lay in between. Per germline, CDR1 LNHDA and CDR2 SQIVND (reference sequence). The CDR3 spans 12 residues. The CDR3 here is CASPSPAGKLFF. The CDR3 bases are TGTGCCAGCCCTTCCCCGGCGGGAAAACTGTTTTTT.

J is TRBJ1-2 and V is TRBV30; TRBD1 aligns across 9 bases. The germline V gene encodes CDR1 GTSNPN and CDR2 SVGIG (reference sequence). V shed 2 bases, J shed 5 bases, and the junction held 3 bases outside the gene matches. There are 13 residues in the CDR3. CDR3 DNA sequence: TGTGCCTGGAGTCGGGACAGGGTATATGGCTACACCTTC. Translated: CAWSRDRVYGYTF.

The J gene is TRBJ2-7, the V gene TRBV6-2 or TRBV6-3; 12 nucleotides line up with TRBD2. The CDR3 covers 19 residues. The V gene's germline CDR1 is MNHEY and CDR2 SVGEGT. The trim removed 2 bases at V and 7 bases at J, leaving 18 bases unmatched. CDR3 region: CASSYRPYQTSGSVREQYF. CDR3 coding DNA: TGTGCCAGCAGTTACCGACCTTACCAGACTAGCGGGAGCGTTAGGGAGCAGTACTTC.

The chain combines TRBV21-1 with TRBJ1-1; the tabulated D call, TRBD1, remains unverified against the DNA. TRBV21-1 corresponds to a pseudogene. CDR3 length: 16 residues. The CDR3 loop is CASSKVQDRGNTEAFF. DNA of the CDR3: TGTGCCAGCAGCAAAGTCCAGGACAGGGGAAACACTGAAGCTTTCTTT.

In this sample, this clone turned up once. This rearrangement joins TRBV5-1 to TRBJ2-3, with TRBD2 matching 7 bases. The CDR3 loop spans 14 amino acids. V was clipped by 4 bases and J by 7 bases; unmatched bases: 9. The V gene's germline CDR1 is SGHRS and CDR2 YFSETQ. The CDR3 bases are TGCGCCAGCAGCCTAGGGACTAATATTAATACGCAGTATTTT. Translation gives CASSLGTNINTQYF.

Points on this clone: The junction departs from germline at one end; a sequencing error may be responsible. The V and J genes are TRBV4-1 and TRBJ1-1; D is undetermined. CDR1 is MGHRA, CDR2 YSYEKL, per germline. This CDR3 region has 13 residues. CDR3 sequence: CASTQLSNTEAFF. CDR3 sequence (DNA): TGCGCCAGCACCCAACTGTCGAACACTGAAGCTTTCTTT.

The chain recombines TRBV7-2 with TRBJ2-5; TRBD2 agrees at 11 bases. CDR3 length: 14 residues. CDR1 is SGHTA, CDR2 FQGNSA, per germline. V lost 3 bases, J lost 5 bases, and 2 bases stayed unmatched. CDR3 sequence reads: CASSLTSGTETQYF. The CDR3 nucleotides read TGTGCCAGCAGCTTGACTAGCGGGACCGAGACCCAGTACTTC.

The chain joins TRBV5-5 to TRBJ2-7; 8 bases map to TRBD2. Looked up from germline, CDR1 is SGHKS and CDR2 is YYEKEE (reference sequence). J lost 2 bases, V lost 4 bases, and 11 bases had no gene match. CDR3 size: 16 residues. CDR3 sequence: CASSRTISGNAYEQYF. CDR3 coding DNA: TGTGCCAGCAGCCGAACGATTAGCGGGAACGCCTACGAGCAGTACTTC.

This clone was found once. The J gene is TRBJ1-1, the V gene TRBV5-4; D is perhaps TRBD1 (5 bases). Germline V gives CDR1 SGHNT, CDR2 YYREEE (reference sequence). CDR3 length: 14 residues. The V end lost 6 bases, the J end lost 4 bases, and 16 bases lay between the germline ends. The CDR3, as DNA: TGTGCCAGCACCCAAGGGGCTCTGGGCACTGAAGCTTTCTTT. This gives the protein CASTQGALGTEAFF.

This sequence joins TRBV23-1 and TRBJ2-5, with D unclear. TRBV23-1 is sorted into the ORF group, with uncertain function. There are 15 residues in the CDR3. Trimming took 4 bases from V and 5 from J, leaving 17 bases between them. CDR3 sequence (DNA): TGCGCCAGCAGTCCGCCACCGCGGAGCGAGGAGACCCAGTACTTC. Protein sequence: CASSPPPRSEETQYF.

This chain links TRBV19 with TRBJ1-1; 8 bases align to TRBD1. The V and J ends lost 5 bases and 3 bases, in that order; junction bases with no gene match: 11. Germline V CDR1 and CDR2: LNHDA, SQIVND (reference sequence). This CDR3 comprises 16 residues. The CDR3 nucleotides are TGTGCCAGTAGTTCCCGGACAGGGAGGATTGACACTGAAGCTTTCTTT. Protein: CASSSRTGRIDTEAFF.

The chain uses TRBV9 and TRBJ2-7; D is perhaps TRBD1 (6 bases). The CDR3 length is 14 residues. Deletions cut 5 bases from V and 1 base from J, with 13 bases between. The germline CDR1 and CDR2 sequences are SGDLS and YYNGEE. Written as DNA, the CDR3 is TGTGCCAGCAGTGCCGGGACAACTTCCTACGAGCAGTACTTC. Translated: CASSAGTTSYEQYF.

CDR3 coding DNA: TGTGCCAGCAGTCCAACTAGAAACAACTATGGCTACACCTTC. This encodes CASSPTRNNYGYTF. The chain links TRBV6-5 to TRBJ1-2, with unresolved D. This CDR3 contains 14 residues. The V and J ends lost 5 bases and 2 bases respectively, with 12 bases between them. CDR1 and CDR2 (germline): MNHEY, SVGAGI.

The J gene is TRBJ2-1, the V gene TRBV19; 10 bases align to TRBD2. V dropped 3 bases and J dropped 8; count of bases not matched to a gene: 4. Germline values: CDR1 LNHDA, CDR2 SQIVND (reference sequence). This CDR3 is built from 14 residues. The DNA for the CDR3 is TGTGCCAGTAGTATTACTAGCGGGATCCATGAGCAGTTCTTC. It translates to CASSITSGIHEQFF. Filled out from reference TRBV19 and TRBJ2-1, the complete variable domain reads DGGITQSPKYLFRKEGQNVTLSCEQNLNHDAMYWYRQDPGQGLRLIYYSQIVNDFQKGDIAEGYSVSREKKESFPLTVTSAQKNPTAFYLCASSITSGIHEQFFGPGTRLTVL.

The chain employs TRBV7-9 and TRBJ2-7, with 9 positions matching TRBD2. V dropped 3 bases and J dropped 7; count of bases not matched to a gene: 1. Germline loops: CDR1 SEHNR, CDR2 FQNEAQ (reference sequence). The CDR3 has 12 residues. CDR3 DNA: TGTGCCAGCAGCTTGGCGGGAGGGGAGCAGTACTTC. Translation gives CASSLAGGEQYF.

This clone was detected only once. The chain couples TRBV6-5 to TRBJ1-1; 10 bases fit TRBD1. CDR1 and CDR2 from the germline V gene are MNHEY and SVGAGI. The V and J ends lost 5 bases and 3 bases, in that order; junction bases with no gene match: 6. This CDR3 is 15 amino acids long. CDR3 bases: TGTGCCAGCAGTCGGAATGGACAGGGGGACACTGAAGCTTTCTTT. It is translated as CASSRNGQGDTEAFF.

The chain combines TRBV28 with TRBJ1-6; 9 nucleotides agree with TRBD1. The germline V gene has CDR1 MDHEN and CDR2 SYDVKM. After removal of 7 bases from V and 6 bases from J, the junction contained 7 bases not matched to a gene. The CDR3 length is 15 residues. CDR3 in amino acids: CASTAQGAVNSPLHF. The CDR3 DNA reads TGTGCCAGCACCGCACAGGGGGCGGTTAATTCACCCCTCCACTTT. The variable domain in full, completed from reference TRBV28 and TRBJ1-6, reads DVKVTQSSRYLVKRTGEKVFLECVQDMDHENMFWYRQDPGLGLRLIYFSYDVKMKEKGDIPEGYSVSREKKERFSLILESASTNQTSMYLCASTAQGAVNSPLHFGNGTRLTVT.

The J gene is TRBJ2-5, the V gene TRBV2; D gene ambiguous. V was cut by 5 bases and J by 5 bases, with 9 bases left in between. The germline CDR1 and CDR2 sequences are SNHLY and FYNNEI. The CDR3 loop spans 12 amino acids. The CDR3, as DNA: TGTGCCAGCAGTAGCATCCGGGAGACCCAGTACTTC. Encoded protein: CASSSIRETQYF.

V usage is TRBV5-1 and J usage is TRBJ2-7; 12 bases match TRBD2. The CDR3 is made up of 14 amino acids. V shed 3 bases and J 3 bases; nucleotides not matched to a gene: 1. CDR1 is SGHRS, CDR2 YFSETQ, per germline. Here the CDR3 reads CASSWTSGNYEQYF. CDR3 coding DNA: TGCGCCAGCAGCTGGACTAGCGGGAACTACGAGCAGTACTTC.